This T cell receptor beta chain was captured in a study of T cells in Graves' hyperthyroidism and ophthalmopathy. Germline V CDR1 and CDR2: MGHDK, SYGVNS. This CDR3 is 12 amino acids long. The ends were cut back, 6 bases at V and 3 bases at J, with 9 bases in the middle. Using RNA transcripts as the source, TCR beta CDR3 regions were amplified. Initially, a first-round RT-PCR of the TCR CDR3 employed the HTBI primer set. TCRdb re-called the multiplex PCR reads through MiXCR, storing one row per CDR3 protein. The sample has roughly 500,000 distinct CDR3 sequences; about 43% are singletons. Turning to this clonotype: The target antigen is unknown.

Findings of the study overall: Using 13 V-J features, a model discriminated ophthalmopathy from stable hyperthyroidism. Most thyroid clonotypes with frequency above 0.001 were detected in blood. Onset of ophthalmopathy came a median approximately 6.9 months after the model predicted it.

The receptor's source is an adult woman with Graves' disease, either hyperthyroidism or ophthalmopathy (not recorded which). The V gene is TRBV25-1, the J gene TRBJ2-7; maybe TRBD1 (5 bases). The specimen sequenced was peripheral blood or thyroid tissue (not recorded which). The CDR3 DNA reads TGTGCCAGCAGGTGGGGCGACTACGAGCAGTACTTC. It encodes CASRWGDYEQYF.